One and the same sample provided the 10 T cell receptor beta chains below, sequenced in a study of blood T cell repertoires in COVID-19. The assay was immunoSEQ multiplex PCR, and TCRdb's table has in-frame clones only and misses some. The table has 200,000 to 300,000 clones, around 80% seen once; the top ten hold approximately 2%. Sequenced material: peripheral blood. The receptors come from a man aged 40-55 years who had recovered from COVID-19.

V usage is TRBV7-9 and J usage is TRBJ2-3, with unresolved D. With 1 base removed from V and 9 bases from J, the gap between germline ends came to 14 bases. CDR1 and CDR2 from the germline V gene are SEHNR and FQNEAQ (reference sequence). This CDR3 has 14 amino acids. CDR3 DNA: TGTGCCAGCAGCTTAGAGCCGGTCCCCCTCACGCAGTATTTT. Translation: CASSLEPVPLTQYF.

This chain uses TRBV2 with TRBJ2-7, with D unclear. The germline V and J ends were trimmed by 8 bases and 7 bases, with 9 bases remaining between them. CDR3 length: 10 amino acids. Germline V gene data show CDR1 as SNHLY and CDR2 as FYNNEI. CDR3 sequence: CASGLREQYF. Written as DNA, the CDR3 is TGTGCCAGCGGCCTTCGAGAGCAGTACTTC.

This rearrangement joins TRBV7-2 to TRBJ2-1; 7 positions agree with TRBD2. Germline trimming cut 3 bases from V and 9 bases from J; bases unmatched to any gene: 5. Germline V gives CDR1 SGHTA, CDR2 FQGNSA. This CDR3 has 13 amino acids. Here the CDR3 DNA reads TGTGCCAGCAGCTTCGGGAGGAGAAGTGAGCAGTTCTTC. Protein sequence: CASSFGRRSEQFF.

The chain joins TRBV5-1 to TRBJ1-1; possible D gene TRBD1, 6 bases. The ends were cut back, 1 base at V and 5 bases at J, with 6 bases in the middle. The CDR3 runs 12 residues. Germline CDR1 SGHRS, CDR2 YFSETQ. CDR3 bases: TGCGCCAGCAGCTTGAGGGGGACTGAAGCTTTCTTT. It yields the protein CASSLRGTEAFF.

The rearrangement links TRBV6-1 to TRBJ2-7, with TRBD1 matching 8 bases. This CDR3 spans 17 amino acids. Per germline, CDR1 MNHNS and CDR2 SASEGT. The J segment lost 1 base and the V segment lost 3 bases, leaving 11 bases of the junction unmatched. The CDR3 here is CASSESSMDRVSYEQYF. The CDR3 DNA is TGTGCCAGCAGTGAGAGTTCAATGGACAGGGTTTCCTACGAGCAGTACTTC.

The DNA of the CDR3 is TGTGCCAGTAGCACAGTCGAGTCGGCAGCAACTAATGAAAAACTGTTTTTT. It is translated as CASSTVESAATNEKLFF. The chain is built from TRBV19 and TRBJ1-4; D unresolved. Trimming removed 6 bases at V and 0 bases at J, with 17 bases between. The CDR3 has 17 amino acids. Germline lookup yields CDR1 LNHDA and CDR2 SQIVND (reference sequence).

On this clone itself: One end of the junction fails to match germline, which may point to a read error. The chain carries TRBV7-7 and TRBJ2-7; 8 bases match TRBD1. The CDR3 runs 15 residues. Germline CDR1 reads SSHAT; CDR2 reads FNYEAQ (reference sequence). The CDR3 sequence is CASSLGQGRSYEQYF. For the CDR3, the DNA is TGTGCTAGCAGCCTCGGACAGGGTCGCTCCTACGAGCAGTACTTC.

This chain connects TRBV19 to TRBJ1-1, with 8 positions matching TRBD1. V shed 7 bases, J shed 1 base, and the junction held 8 bases outside the gene matches. The CDR3 totals 15 residues. Looked up from germline, CDR1 is LNHDA and CDR2 is SQIVND (reference sequence). This CDR3 is CASTLTGTGNTEAFF. As DNA, the CDR3 is TGTGCCAGTACCCTAACGGGGACAGGGAACACTGAAGCTTTCTTT.

There are a few counts of this clone. The V call is TRBV2, the J call TRBJ1-6; D perhaps matches TRBD1 (5 bases). The CDR3 sequence is 11 residues long. In germline, CDR1 is SNHLY, CDR2 FYNNEI. Trimming took 6 bases from V and 16 from J, leaving 13 bases between them. Here the CDR3 DNA reads TGTGCCAGCAGCGGAGACAGTGAACTCCACTTT. Translated, it gives CASSGDSELHF.

The V and J genes are TRBV10-3 and TRBJ1-1, with 8 bases aligning to TRBD1. The trim removed 3 bases at V and 1 base at J, leaving 7 bases unmatched. There are 16 residues in the CDR3. Germline V gene lookup returns CDR1 ENHRY and CDR2 SYGVKD. The CDR3 DNA sequence: TGTGCCATCAGTGACCCACAGGGGGTTGCGAACACTGAAGCTTTCTTT. Its translation is CAISDPQGVANTEAFF.